The clone carrying this T cell receptor beta chain was picked up a small number of times. Its target is not known. In alopecia areata patients, both lesional scalp punch biopsies and peripheral blood were collected. cDNA prepared by RNA extraction and subsequent reverse transcription served as the template for sequencing. Clones were read by immunoSEQ multiplex PCR, and TCRdb kept only the in-frame ones, dropping some. Seen here are 140,000 to 150,000 clones, roughly half observed once, and the top ten hold about 1%. Trimming pared 10 bases from V and 4 bases from J, leaving 19 bases between. The CDR3 consists of 15 residues. Germline CDR1 reads MNHEY; CDR2 reads SVGAGI. The entry originates in a study of CD8+ T cells in alopecia areata. Overall study context: Treated patients received oral tofacitinib, 5 to 10 mg twice daily. A 6-month period off drug followed tofacitinib, which lasted 6 to 18 months. General observations from the study: When scalp samples are sequenced, resident alphabeta T cells of normal skin are also captured.

This chain links TRBV6-5 with TRBJ2-2; a possible D gene is TRBD1 (6 bases). The sequencing used CD4+ T cells sorted from blood, collected at week 0. This sequence was found in a human donor with alopecia areata. Written as DNA, the CDR3 is TGTGCCACCTCCCGGCAGGGGTCGGTCACCGGGGAGCTGTTTTTT. Translating gives CATSRQGSVTGELFF.